This TCR beta chain was documented in a study of cytomegalovirus exposure and HLA in healthy donors. The study, taken as a whole, reports: The likely origin of a cluster of highly shared sequence variants was a sequencing artifact.

CDR3 size: 14 residues. Germline V gene data show CDR1 as SGHRS and CDR2 as YFSETQ. The trim removed 4 bases at V and 3 bases at J, leaving 5 bases unmatched. PCR involved 60 Vbeta and 13 Jbeta primers. Clones were read by immunoSEQ multiplex PCR, and TCRdb kept only the in-frame ones, dropping some. The sample holds around 80,000 clones, over 65% seen once. Regarding this clone: The antigen is not known.

The clonotype originates from a middle-aged man in good health and CMV-seropositive. Specimen: PBMCs. The chain joins TRBV5-1 to TRBJ2-7, with 9 bases fitting TRBD1. The CDR3 loop is CASSAGQGIYEQYF. The CDR3 bases are TGCGCCAGCAGCGCGGGACAGGGAATCTACGAGCAGTACTTC.